This T cell receptor beta chain is drawn from a study of blood T cell repertoires in COVID-19. In the study overall: Sites across the United States, Italy and Spain contributed samples from acute and convalescent COVID-19. T cells, B-cell-depleted T cells, or PBMCs supplied cDNA or gDNA.

In the original analysis: Amplifying reference gene primers gave estimates of nucleated cell counts. Produced via immunoSEQ multiplex PCR; TCRdb's table is partial and in-frame only. V, J and clone size reflect that table, while D and trimming were determined from the DNA. This sample has 180,000 or so clones; 60% to 85% occur once, and the top ten carry roughly 8.8%. CDR1 is SEHNR and CDR2 is FQNEAQ in the germline V gene (reference sequence). V lost 4 bases and J lost 7; bases outside the gene matches: 8. This CDR3 has 15 amino acids. Sequenced: peripheral blood. The chain joins TRBV7-9 to TRBJ2-1, with 9 bases aligning to TRBD2. The receptor comes from a woman aged 50 to 60 with active or convalescent COVID-19. This CDR3 is CASSYSGSAGNEQFF. The CDR3 DNA is TGTGCCAGCAGCTATAGCGGGAGCGCAGGGAATGAGCAGTTCTTC.